This is a list of T cell receptor beta chains from one sample in a study of control samples from healthy donors and cancer patients. Method: immunoSEQ multiplex PCR; TCRdb's copy keeps in-frame clones and lacks some. The sample has about 170,000 clones, roughly 89% seen once. Input material: blood. Every receptor here comes from a woman in her thirties in good health. CDR3s include the opening cysteine and the closing phenylalanine or tryptophan. Size values are once, few and many counts, or a class for expanded clones, and some rows have none.

.	TRBV9	TRBJ2-1	CASSQESGRELGEQFF
.	TRBV5-1	TRBJ1-2	CASSLAGVGGYTF
.	TRBV30	TRBJ2-3	CAWSVAGGGTDTQYF
once	TRBV18	TRBJ2-5	CASSLSGGLQETQYF
once	TRBV28	TRBJ1-6	CASRTGAGSPLHF
.	TRBV29-1	TRBJ2-5	CSVIRNSQETQYF
.	TRBV19	TRBJ2-2	CASSIGAGGADTGELFF
once	TRBV25-1	TRBJ1-2	CASSESGGGYGYTF
.	TRBV20-1	TRBJ2-7	CSASPGQGSYEQYF
.	TRBV9	TRBJ1-3	CASSVDGSGNTIYF
.	TRBV4-1	TRBJ1-1	CASSRTTGNTEAFF
.	TRBV7-9	TRBJ2-3	CASSRQSDTQYF
.	TRBV5-1	TRBJ1-2	CASSSGQGNGYTF
.	TRBV2	TRBJ2-3	CASSDNSGRNTDTQYF
.	TRBV18	TRBJ2-1	CASSQGGEQFF
.	TRBV6-1	TRBJ2-3	CASSDGEADTQYF
few	TRBV27	TRBJ2-1	CASRDFTYNEQFF
.	TRBV4-1	TRBJ2-3	CASTKKTPSGGADTQYF
once	TRBV11-2	TRBJ1-6	CASSLDGQNNSPLHF
.	TRBV7-2	TRBJ2-5	CASSLVGPSVRGETQYF
.	TRBV6-1	TRBJ2-7	CASSEDETYEQYF
.	TRBV19	TRBJ1-2	CASSLTEGYGYTF
.	TRBV9	TRBJ2-1	CASSLRLAGGSYNEQFF
.	TRBV7-9	TRBJ2-5	CASSWDRDGQETQYF
.	TRBV15	TRBJ1-5	CATSRDWTGNRPQHF
.	TRBV7-6	TRBJ2-7	CASSLAGTGVSEQYF
.	TRBV4-3	TRBJ2-1	CASSQGKGTNEQFF
.	TRBV9	TRBJ2-1	CASSVGTSGILNEQFF
.	TRBV11-2	TRBJ1-1	CASSLDQWENTEAFF
.	TRBV27	TRBJ1-5	CASSLVQATSNQPQHF
.	TRBV12-3/TRBV12-4	TRBJ1-2	CASKQVTGYTF
.	TRBV21-1	TRBJ2-2	CASSRTSGAGELFF
.	TRBV3-1/TRBV3-2	TRBJ1-2	CASSQGGGVGNYGYTF
.	TRBV5-6	TRBJ2-3	CASRRDRGSTDTQYF
.	TRBV12-3/TRBV12-4	TRBJ1-1	CASRTGGYTEAFF
.	TRBV28	TRBJ1-5	CASSLSGYSNQPQHF
.	TRBV9	TRBJ2-7	CASSADRGYEQYF
.	TRBV30	TRBJ1-1	CAWSPGSTEAFF
.	TRBV21-1	TRBJ1-2	CASSKAGGFGYTF
.	TRBV19	TRBJ1-5	CASEGGSRNQPQHF
once	TRBV27	TRBJ2-5	CASSLSGRQETQYF
.	TRBV7-3	TRBJ1-4	CASSLSGGTNEKLFF
.	TRBV6-6	TRBJ1-5	CAGRPGQGALNQPQHF
.	TRBV9	TRBJ1-5	CASSPGTGDQPQHF
.	TRBV6-5	TRBJ1-3	CASSYSTGGGNTIYF
.	TRBV15	TRBJ2-5	CATSRAGARETQYF
.	TRBV5-6	TRBJ1-2	CASSLAQGEWGYTF
.	TRBV2	TRBJ2-7	CASSGGGTVSYEQYF